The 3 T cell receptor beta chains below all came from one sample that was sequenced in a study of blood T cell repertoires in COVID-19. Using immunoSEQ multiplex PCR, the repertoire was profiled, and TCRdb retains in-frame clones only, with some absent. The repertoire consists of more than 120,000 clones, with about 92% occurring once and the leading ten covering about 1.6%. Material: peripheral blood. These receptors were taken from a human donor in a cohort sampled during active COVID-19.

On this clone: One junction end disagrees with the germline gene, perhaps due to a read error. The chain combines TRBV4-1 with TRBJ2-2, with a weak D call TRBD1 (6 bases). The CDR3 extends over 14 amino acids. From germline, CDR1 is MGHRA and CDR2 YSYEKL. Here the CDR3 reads CASSQRDTHRGAVF. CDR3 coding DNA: TGCGCCAGCAGCCAACGGGACACCCACCGGGGAGCTGTTTTT.

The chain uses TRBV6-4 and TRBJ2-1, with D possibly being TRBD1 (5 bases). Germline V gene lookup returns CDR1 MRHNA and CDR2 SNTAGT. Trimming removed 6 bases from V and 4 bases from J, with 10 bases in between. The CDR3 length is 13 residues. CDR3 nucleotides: TGTGCCAGCAGCTACGACAGTTACAATGAGCAGTTCTTC. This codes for CASSYDSYNEQFF.

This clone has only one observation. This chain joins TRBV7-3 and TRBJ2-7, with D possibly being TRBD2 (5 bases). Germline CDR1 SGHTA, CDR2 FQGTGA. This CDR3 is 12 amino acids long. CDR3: CASEGSSGEQYF. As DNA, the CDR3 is TGTGCGAGCGAAGGGAGCTCCGGAGAGCAGTACTTC.